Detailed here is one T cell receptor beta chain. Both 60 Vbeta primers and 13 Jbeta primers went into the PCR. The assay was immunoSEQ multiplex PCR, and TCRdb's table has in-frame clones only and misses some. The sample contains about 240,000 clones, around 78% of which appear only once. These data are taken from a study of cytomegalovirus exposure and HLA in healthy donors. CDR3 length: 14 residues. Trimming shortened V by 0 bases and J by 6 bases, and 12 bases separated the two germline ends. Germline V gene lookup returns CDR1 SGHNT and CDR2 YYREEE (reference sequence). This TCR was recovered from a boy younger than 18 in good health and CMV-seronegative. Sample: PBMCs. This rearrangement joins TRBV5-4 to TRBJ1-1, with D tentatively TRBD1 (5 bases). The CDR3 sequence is CASSLGLGAPEAFF. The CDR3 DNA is TGTGCCAGCAGCTTGGGTCTAGGGGCCCCTGAAGCTTTCTTT.